This T cell receptor (beta chain) derives from a study of blood T cell repertoires in COVID-19. Whole-study context: Researchers got acute and convalescent COVID-19 samples from the United States, Italy and Spain. T cells, B-cell-depleted T cells, or PBMCs provided the cDNA or gDNA that served as material.

In the authors' workflow: For nucleated cells, counts were estimated from reference gene primer amplification. Here immunoSEQ multiplex PCR was the method, and the copy in TCRdb shows in-frame clones only, minus some. V and J calls and clone size are as listed in that table; D and trimming were resolved from the DNA. Among some 180,000 clones listed, 75% to 90% were seen once. Germline V gene data show CDR1 as MDHEN and CDR2 as SYDVKM. J gave up 9 bases and V 2 bases, and 6 bases lay outside the gene matches. The CDR3 has 15 residues. Specimen: peripheral blood. The chain joins TRBV28 to TRBJ1-6, with 8 bases identical to TRBD1. This TCR came from a woman aged 60-75 years with acute or convalescent COVID-19. Written as DNA, the CDR3 is TGTGCCAGCAGTTTACCGACAGGGGAGGCTTCACCCCTCCACTTT. Translated: CASSLPTGEASPLHF.